This TCR beta chain was retrieved from a study of OX40 agonist ivuxolimab in advanced cancers. Study at large: The treatment was a fully human IgG2 OX40 agonist, ivuxolimab. In this trial design, patients received ivuxolimab intravenously at 0.01 to 10 mg/kg every 2 weeks.

CDR3 size: 14 residues. Germline assignment: CDR1 MNHEY and CDR2 SVGAGI. The ends lost 5 bases at V and 7 bases at J; junction bases unmatched: 6. Details on this clone: Its antigen is unidentified. This specimen includes other DNA sequences encoding the same CDR3.

Broader study findings: Within 6 weeks, CD4+ and CD8+ blood T cells expanded clonally at 0.1 to 3.0 mg/kg. Some patients who did not respond also had low normalized T-cell clonal expansion.

Using immunoSEQ multiplex PCR, the repertoire was profiled, and TCRdb retains in-frame clones only, with some absent. Here the sample spans 80,000 to 90,000 clones, about 88% being singletons. The receptor was isolated from an adult with an advanced solid tumor such as melanoma, head and neck, liver or kidney cancer. Sample: CD4+ or CD8+ T cells sorted from blood, taken in a trial of the OX40 agonist ivuxolimab. The V call is TRBV6-5, the J call TRBJ1-5; 9 bases match TRBD1. The CDR3 nucleotides read TGTGCCAGCAGTAAAGACAGGGGGGACCAGCCCCAGCATTTT. It codes for CASSKDRGDQPQHF.